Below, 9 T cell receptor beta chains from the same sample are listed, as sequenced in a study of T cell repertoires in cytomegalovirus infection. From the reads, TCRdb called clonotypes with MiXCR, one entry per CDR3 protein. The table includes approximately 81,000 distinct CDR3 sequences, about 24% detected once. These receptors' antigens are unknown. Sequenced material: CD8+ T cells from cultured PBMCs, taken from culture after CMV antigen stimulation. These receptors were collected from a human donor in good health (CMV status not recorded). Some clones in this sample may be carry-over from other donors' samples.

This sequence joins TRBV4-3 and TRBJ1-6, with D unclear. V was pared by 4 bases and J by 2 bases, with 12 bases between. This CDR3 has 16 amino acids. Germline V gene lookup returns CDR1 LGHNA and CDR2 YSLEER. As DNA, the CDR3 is TGCGCCAGCAGCCTTCCTGAGGGAGCCTATAATTCACCCCTCCACTTT. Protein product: CASSLPEGAYNSPLHF.

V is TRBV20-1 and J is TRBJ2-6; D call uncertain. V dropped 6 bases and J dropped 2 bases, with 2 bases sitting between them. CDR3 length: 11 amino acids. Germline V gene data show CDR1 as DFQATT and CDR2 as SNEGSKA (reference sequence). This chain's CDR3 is CSAPGANVLTF. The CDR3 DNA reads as TGCAGTGCACCTGGGGCCAACGTCCTGACTTTC.

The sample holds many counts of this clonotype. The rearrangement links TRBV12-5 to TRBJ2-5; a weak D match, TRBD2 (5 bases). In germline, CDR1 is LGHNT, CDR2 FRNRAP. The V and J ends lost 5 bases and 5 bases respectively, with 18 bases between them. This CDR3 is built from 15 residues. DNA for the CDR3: TGTGCTAGTGGTCCTGCGGCGAGGGCCGGGGAGACCCAGTACTTC. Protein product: CASGPAARAGETQYF.

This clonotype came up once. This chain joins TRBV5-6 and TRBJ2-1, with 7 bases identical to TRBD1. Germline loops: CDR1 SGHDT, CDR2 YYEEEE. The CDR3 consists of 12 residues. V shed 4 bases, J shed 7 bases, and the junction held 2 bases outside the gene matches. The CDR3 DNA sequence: TGTGCCAGCAGCGGGGACAGTAATGAGCAGTTCTTC. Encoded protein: CASSGDSNEQFF. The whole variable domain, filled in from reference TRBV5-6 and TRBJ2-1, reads DAGVTQSPTHLIKTRGQQVTLRCSPKSGHDTVSWYQQALGQGPQFIFQYYEEEERQRGNFPDRFSGHQFPNYSSELNVNALLLGDSALYLCASSGDSNEQFFGPGTRLTVL.

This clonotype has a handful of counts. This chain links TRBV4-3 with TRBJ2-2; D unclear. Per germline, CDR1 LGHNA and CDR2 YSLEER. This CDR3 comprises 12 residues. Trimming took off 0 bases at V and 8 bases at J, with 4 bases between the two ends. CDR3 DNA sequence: TGCGCCAGCAGCCAAGATTGGGGGGAGCTGTTTTTT. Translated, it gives CASSQDWGELFF.

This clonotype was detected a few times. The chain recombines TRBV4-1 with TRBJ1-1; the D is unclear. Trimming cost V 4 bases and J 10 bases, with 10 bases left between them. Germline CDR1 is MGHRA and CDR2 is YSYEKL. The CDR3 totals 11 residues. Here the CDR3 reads CASSPISGAFF. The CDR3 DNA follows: TGCGCCAGCAGCCCCATTAGTGGAGCTTTCTTT.

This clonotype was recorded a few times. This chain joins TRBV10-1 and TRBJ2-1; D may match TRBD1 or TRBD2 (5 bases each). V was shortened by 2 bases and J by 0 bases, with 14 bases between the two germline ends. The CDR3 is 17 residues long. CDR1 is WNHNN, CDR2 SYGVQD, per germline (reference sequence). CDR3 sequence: CASSERQRQSSYNEQFF. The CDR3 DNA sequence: TGCGCCAGCAGTGAGAGACAGCGGCAGAGCTCCTACAATGAGCAGTTCTTC.

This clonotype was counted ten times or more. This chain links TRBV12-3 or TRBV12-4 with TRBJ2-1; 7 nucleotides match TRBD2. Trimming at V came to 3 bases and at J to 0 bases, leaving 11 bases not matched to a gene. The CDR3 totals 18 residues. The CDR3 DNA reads TGTGCCAGCAGTTTTCCTAGCGGACCCTTGAGCTCCTACAATGAGCAGTTCTTC. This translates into CASSFPSGPLSSYNEQFF.

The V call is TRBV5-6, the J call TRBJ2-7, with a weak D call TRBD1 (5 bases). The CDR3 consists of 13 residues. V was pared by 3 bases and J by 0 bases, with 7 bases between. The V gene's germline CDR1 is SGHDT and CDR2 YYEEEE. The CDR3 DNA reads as TGTGCCAGCAGCTCAGGGTACTCCTACGAGCAGTACTTC. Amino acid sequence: CASSSGYSYEQYF.